One and the same sample provided the 10 T cell receptor beta chains below, sequenced in a study of Ad26.COV2.S vaccination and SARS-CoV-2 variants. The table came from immunoSEQ multiplex PCR; TCRdb's copy has only in-frame clones and leaves some out. The sample shows 350,000 to 500,000 clones, 90% of them seen only once. Stated treatment: about 20 received Ad26.COV2.S at low or high dose, single or two shots; roughly 5 received placebo; per-sample allocation not given. Samples analyzed were those drawn on day 63 after the first vaccine or placebo injection. This specimen consisted of peripheral blood, obtained in a trial of Ad26.COV2.S vaccine versus placebo. The origin of the receptors is a person aged 18 to 65 who received the Ad26.COV2.S COVID-19 vaccine or a placebo.

The genes are TRBV7-9 and TRBJ2-1; 10 positions agree with TRBD2. V shed 6 bases, J shed 6 bases, and the junction held 8 bases outside the gene matches. The CDR3 totals 15 residues. Germline CDR1 and CDR2: SEHNR and FQNEAQ (reference sequence). In DNA, the CDR3 is TGTGCCAGCAGTCAGCGGGAGGGCCCTTTCAATGAGCAGTTCTTC. Its translation is CASSQREGPFNEQFF.

This clone was observed a single time. The chain joins TRBV12-3 or TRBV12-4 to TRBJ1-3; D not certain. V lost 10 bases, J lost 2 bases, and 6 bases lay in between. CDR3 size: 11 residues. CDR3 DNA: TGTGCCACCGCGACTGGAAACACCATATATTTT. Protein sequence: CATATGNTIYF.

The chain links TRBV28 to TRBJ2-5; 7 bases agree with TRBD1. The length of the CDR3 is 14 residues. The V and J ends lost 8 bases and 1 base, in that order; junction bases with no gene match: 7. The germline CDR1 and CDR2 sequences are MDHEN and SYDVKM. The chain's CDR3 is CASGLTGVQETQYF. The CDR3 DNA is TGTGCCAGCGGCTTAACAGGGGTCCAAGAGACCCAGTACTTC. The variable domain in full, completed from reference TRBV28 and TRBJ2-5, reads DVKVTQSSRYLVKRTGEKVFLECVQDMDHENMFWYRQDPGLGLRLIYFSYDVKMKEKGDIPEGYSVSREKKERFSLILESASTNQTSMYLCASGLTGVQETQYFGPGTRLLVL.

The rearrangement links TRBV27 to TRBJ2-7; no firm D call. The CDR3 extends over 12 amino acids. V was clipped by 3 bases and J by 8 bases, with 11 bases between them. Germline V lookup: CDR1 MNHEY, CDR2 SMNVEV (reference sequence). Written as DNA, the CDR3 is TGTGCCAGCAGTTTCGGCCGGTCGCAGCAGTACTTC. It is translated as CASSFGRSQQYF.

The gene calls are TRBV4-3 and TRBJ2-1; D remains unclear. The V and J ends lost 0 bases and 4 bases respectively, with 10 bases between them. From germline, CDR1 is LGHNA and CDR2 YSLEER. There are 15 residues in the CDR3. CDR3 bases: TGCGCCAGCAGCCAAGACAGAACGATTTACAATGAGCAGTTCTTC. This translates into CASSQDRTIYNEQFF.

The V call is TRBV5-4, the J call TRBJ2-7, with unresolved D. The CDR3 contains 14 residues. Germline values: CDR1 SGHNT, CDR2 YYREEE (reference sequence). V was pared by 1 base and J by 2 bases, with 10 bases between. This CDR3 reads CASSLRANPYEQYF. The CDR3 DNA is TGTGCCAGCAGCTTGAGGGCAAATCCCTACGAGCAGTACTTC.

This clone was found once. This chain connects TRBV5-5 to TRBJ1-3; D remains ambiguous. The ends were cut back, 3 bases at V and 4 bases at J, with 8 bases in the middle. The CDR3 runs to 13 residues. The V gene's germline CDR1 is SGHKS and CDR2 YYEKEE (reference sequence). The CDR3 reads CASSSELGNTIYF. For the CDR3, the DNA is TGTGCCAGCAGCTCGGAGTTAGGAAACACCATATATTTT.

The chain employs TRBV6-6 and TRBJ2-2; TRBD2 is a possible D gene (6 bases). CDR3 length: 15 amino acids. In germline, CDR1 is MNHNY, CDR2 SVGAGI (reference sequence). V lost 8 bases and J 5 bases, leaving 18 bases between the germline ends. The DNA of the CDR3 is TGTGCCAGCCCACTCCGGGAGAGAAGGACCGGGGAGCTGTTTTTT. This translates into CASPLRERRTGELFF.

V and J are TRBV12-3 or TRBV12-4 and TRBJ1-4; D is unclear. V lost 7 bases to trimming and J lost 5 bases, with 11 bases between them. The CDR3 length is 13 residues. CDR3 amino acids: CASTWHSNEKLFF. The CDR3, as DNA: TGTGCCAGCACCTGGCACAGCAATGAAAAACTGTTTTTT.

The chain combines TRBV19 with TRBJ2-2; a weak D match, TRBD1 (6 bases). The V end lost 5 bases, the J end lost 5 bases, and 15 bases lay between the germline ends. The CDR3 length is 15 residues. Germline-derived CDR1 and CDR2 are LNHDA and SQIVND (reference sequence). The CDR3 here is CASSYRVWKTGELFF. The CDR3 region has the DNA TGTGCCAGTAGTTACAGGGTTTGGAAGACCGGGGAGCTGTTTTTT.